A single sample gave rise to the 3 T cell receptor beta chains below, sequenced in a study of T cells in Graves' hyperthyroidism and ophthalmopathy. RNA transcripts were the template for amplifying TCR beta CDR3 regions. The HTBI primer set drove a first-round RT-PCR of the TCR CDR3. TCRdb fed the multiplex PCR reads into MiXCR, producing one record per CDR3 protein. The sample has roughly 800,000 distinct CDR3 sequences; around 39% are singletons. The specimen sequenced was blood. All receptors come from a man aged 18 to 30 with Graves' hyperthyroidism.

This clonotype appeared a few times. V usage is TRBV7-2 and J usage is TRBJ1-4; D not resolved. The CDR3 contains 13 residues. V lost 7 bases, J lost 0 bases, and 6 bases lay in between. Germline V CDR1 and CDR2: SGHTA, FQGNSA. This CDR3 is CASIGPTNEKLFF. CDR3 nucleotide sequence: TGTGCCAGCATAGGTCCAACTAATGAAAAACTGTTTTTT.

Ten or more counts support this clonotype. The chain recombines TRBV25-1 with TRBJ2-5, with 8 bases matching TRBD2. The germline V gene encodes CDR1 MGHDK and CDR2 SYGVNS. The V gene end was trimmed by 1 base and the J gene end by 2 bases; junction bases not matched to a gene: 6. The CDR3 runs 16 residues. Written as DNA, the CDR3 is TGTGCCAGCAGTGAATCCCCAGCTAGCGGGCAAGAGACCCAGTACTTC. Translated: CASSESPASGQETQYF.

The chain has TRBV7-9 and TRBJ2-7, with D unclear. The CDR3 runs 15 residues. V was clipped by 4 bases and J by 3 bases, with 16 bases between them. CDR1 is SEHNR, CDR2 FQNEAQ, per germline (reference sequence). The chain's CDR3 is CASSSPRNSLYEQYF. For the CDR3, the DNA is TGTGCCAGCAGCTCACCCCGGAACAGTCTCTACGAGCAGTACTTC.